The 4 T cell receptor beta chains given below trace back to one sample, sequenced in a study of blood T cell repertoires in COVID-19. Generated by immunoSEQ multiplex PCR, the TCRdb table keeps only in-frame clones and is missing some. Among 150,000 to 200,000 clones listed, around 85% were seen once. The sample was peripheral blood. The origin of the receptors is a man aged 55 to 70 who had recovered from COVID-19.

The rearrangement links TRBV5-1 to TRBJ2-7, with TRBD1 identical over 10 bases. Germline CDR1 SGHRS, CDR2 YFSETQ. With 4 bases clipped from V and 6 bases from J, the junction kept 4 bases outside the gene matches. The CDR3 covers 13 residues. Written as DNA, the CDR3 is TGCGCCAGCAGCGGGGGGACAGGGGTCGAGCAGTACTTC. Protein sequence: CASSGGTGVEQYF.

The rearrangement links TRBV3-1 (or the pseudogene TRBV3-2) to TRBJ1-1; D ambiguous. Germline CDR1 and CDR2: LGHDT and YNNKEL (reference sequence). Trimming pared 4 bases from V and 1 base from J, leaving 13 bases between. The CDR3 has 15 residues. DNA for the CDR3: TGTGCCAGCAGCCCCCTCGGGAGAGAGAACACTGAAGCTTTCTTT. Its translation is CASSPLGRENTEAFF.

The CDR3 spells CASSPTGGPDTQYF. The CDR3 DNA is TGTGCCAGCAGCCCCACAGGGGGCCCTGATACGCAGTATTTT. This chain connects TRBV7-9 to TRBJ2-3, with 9 bases that match TRBD1. This CDR3 region has 14 residues. Germline V gene sequence: CDR1 SEHNR, CDR2 FQNEAQ (reference sequence). V was clipped by 5 bases and J by 6 bases; unmatched bases: 6.

CDR3 in amino acids: CASSLRPRTDNTGELFF. CDR3 nucleotides: TGTGCCAGCAGCCTCCGACCGAGGACAGATAACACCGGGGAGCTGTTTTTT. This rearrangement joins TRBV3-1 (or the pseudogene TRBV3-2) to TRBJ2-2, with D maybe TRBD1 (6 bases). The CDR3 has 17 amino acids. V was clipped by 4 bases and J by 2 bases, with 17 bases between them. Germline assignment: CDR1 LGHDT and CDR2 YNNKEL (reference sequence).